A selection of T cell receptor beta chains follows, all from one sample in a study of radiation and T cells in renal cell carcinoma. The table came from immunoSEQ multiplex PCR; TCRdb's copy has only in-frame clones and leaves some out. The table has about 130,000 clones, roughly 91% seen once; the top ten hold nearly 6%. The specimen comprised blood, sampled from a patient whose treatment included radiotherapy and nephrectomy. The receptor source for this set is a woman aged 70-85 years with renal cell carcinoma. Each CDR3 is given without its conserved first and last residue.

CDR3 length | V gene | CDR3 protein
14 | TRBV7-8 | ASSLTGAGFTDTQY
12 | TRBV5-6 | ASSRRGDGETQY
14 | TRBV27 | ASSLSVTGRPGELF
11 | TRBV29-1 | SGTEQVNTEAF
13 | TRBV5-1 | ASNPTGIGNTEAF
12 | TRBV9 | ASSVGVENTEAF
12 | TRBV6-5 | ASSYGTSNQPQH
11 | TRBV7-8 | ASSLVLPGPQH
12 | TRBV28 | ASSQGQVVNEQY
13 | TRBV6-6 | ASADRSGGVDTQY
10 | TRBV9 | ASSRLQETQY
13 | TRBV25-1 | ASSEGSYSNQPQH
17 | TRBV5-1 | ASSLNPGIADPSYNEQF
13 | TRBV19 | ASSKRWDRVNEQY
14 | TRBV7-6 | ASSLLGPGLGVTQY
14 | TRBV7-3 | ASSSGLAGGQETQY
13 | TRBV6-5 | ASSYSVATGYGYT
14 | TRBV19 | ASSMRLAGIRGEQF
12 | TRBV9 | ASSVAGDGNTIY
13 | TRBV7-2 | ASSLKQGAGYGYT
12 | TRBV19 | ASTIQGVDSEAF
12 | TRBV11-2 | ASSSLGSYYGYT
15 | TRBV5-6 | ASSLDAGGFYGNTIY
11 | TRBV7-8 | ASSLWDTDTQY
14 | TRBV7-6 | ASSLAFSGGADTQY
11 | TRBV2 | ASRGTNTGELF
14 | TRBV4-1 | ASSQAGQGSEYGYT
12 | TRBV29-1 | SVGQVSSTGELF
10 | TRBV7-9 | ASSSWTGRDT